By its share, the clone carrying this TCR beta chain is hyperexpanded. Its specificity is unknown. The germline V gene encodes CDR1 MGHRA and CDR2 YSYEKL. This CDR3 has 14 residues. Trimming shortened V by 5 bases and J by 4 bases, and 12 bases separated the two germline ends. This entry is derived from a study of tumour-infiltrating T cells in Burkitt lymphoma. Study-level background: This cohort included all epidemiological subtypes of Burkitt lymphoma. Overall and progression-free survival were predicted by productive clonality.

Assay: immunoSEQ multiplex PCR; the TCRdb copy retains only in-frame clones and omits some. This sample has more than 800 clones, with approximately 81% found just once. Broader study findings: Many Burkitt lymphoma patients shared several public clonotypes.

Sequencing input: tumor tissue. The clonotype originates from a human donor with Burkitt lymphoma. Some clones in this sample may be carry-over from other donors' samples. The V and J genes are TRBV4-1 and TRBJ1-3, with a tentative D call TRBD1 (5 bases). DNA for the CDR3: TGCGCCAGCAGCTCATTGGGGGGAGGAAACACCATATATTTT. Translated: CASSSLGGGNTIYF.